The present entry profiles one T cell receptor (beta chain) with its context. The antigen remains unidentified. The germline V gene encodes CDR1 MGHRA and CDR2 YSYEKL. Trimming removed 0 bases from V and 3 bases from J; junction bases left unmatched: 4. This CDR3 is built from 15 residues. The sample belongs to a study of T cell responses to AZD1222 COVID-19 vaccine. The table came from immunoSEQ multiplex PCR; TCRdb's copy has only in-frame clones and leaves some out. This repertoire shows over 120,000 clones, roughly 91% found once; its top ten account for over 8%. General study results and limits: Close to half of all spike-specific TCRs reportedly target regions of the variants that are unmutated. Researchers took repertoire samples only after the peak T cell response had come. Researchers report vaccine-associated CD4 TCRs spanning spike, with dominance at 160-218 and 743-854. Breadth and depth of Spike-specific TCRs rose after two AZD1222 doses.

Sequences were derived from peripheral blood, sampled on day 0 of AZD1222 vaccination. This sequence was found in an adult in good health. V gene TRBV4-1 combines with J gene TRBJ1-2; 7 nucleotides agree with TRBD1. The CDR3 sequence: CASSQDPGGYYGYTF. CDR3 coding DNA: TGCGCCAGCAGCCAAGATCCAGGGGGATACTATGGCTACACCTTC.